These T cell receptor beta chains were read from a single sample in a study of metastatic and nonmetastatic thyroid tumors. TCRdb used MiXCR to call clones anew from the PCR reads. The data show tens of thousands of clones, around a sixth seen once. The sequenced sample consisted of tumor tissue. These receptors were obtained from a female donor with papillary thyroid cancer or a benign thyroid nodule (not recorded which). Some clones in this sample may be carry-over from other donors' samples. CDR3s include the opening cysteine and the closing phenylalanine or tryptophan. The D gene is left open where the match is weak. Rows may omit the clone size; those that give it use once, few, many or a size class.

v_gene	d_gene	j_gene	abundance	CDR3aa	CDR3nt
TRBV11-2	TRBD2	TRBJ2-1	many	CASSGLAGVNSEQFF	TGTGCCAGCAGCGGACTAGCGGGAGTTAATAGTGAGCAGTTCTTC
TRBV5-8	TRBD1	TRBJ2-3	many	CASSLVRQGGTDTQYF	TGTGCCAGCAGCTTGGTTCGGCAGGGGGGCACAGATACGCAGTATTTT
TRBV20-1	-	TRBJ1-5	-	CSDLHDSTQPQHF	TGCAGTGACCTTCACGACAGCACCCAGCCCCAGCATTTT
TRBV12-5	-	TRBJ1-5	many	CASKGEGGGNQPQHF	TGTGCTAGTAAAGGGGAGGGGGGAGGCAATCAGCCCCAGCATTTT
TRBV7-9	-	TRBJ1-1	many	CASSLVGQEAFF	TGTGCCAGCAGCTTAGTCGGGCAGGAAGCTTTCTTT
TRBV12-5	-	TRBJ2-2	many	CASGFSALTGELFF	TGTGCTAGTGGTTTCTCTGCCCTCACCGGGGAGCTGTTTTTT
TRBV3-1	-	TRBJ1-1	many	CASSQAVGGISEAFF	TGTGCCAGCAGCCAAGCGGTGGGGGGAATCTCTGAAGCTTTCTTT
TRBV4-2	-	TRBJ2-1	many	CASSSQGGQSDEQFF	TGTGCCAGCAGCTCTCAAGGGGGGCAAAGCGATGAGCAGTTCTTC
TRBV11-3	-	TRBJ2-7	-	CAISRPVSSYEQYF	TGTGCCATCAGCCGACCCGTGAGCTCCTACGAGCAGTACTTC
TRBV20-1	-	TRBJ2-7	-	CSAPRPGNSYEQYF	TGCAGTGCTCCCCGCCCGGGTAACTCCTACGAGCAGTACTTC
TRBV4-1	TRBD1	TRBJ2-2	-	CASSLTGVNTGELFF	TGCGCCAGCAGCCTTACAGGGGTCAACACCGGGGAGCTGTTTTTT
TRBV24-1	TRBD1	TRBJ2-3	many	CATSEIPGQPDTQYF	TGTGCCACCAGTGAGATTCCGGGACAGCCAGATACGCAGTATTTT
TRBV7-1	-	TRBJ1-1	many	CASSSRPLWLGVAHDTEAFF	TGTGCCAGCAGCTCCAGACCCCTGTGGCTGGGTGTGGCTCACGACACTGAAGCTTTCTTT
TRBV5-6	-	TRBJ1-4	-	CASSLGGQNSEKLFF	TGTGCCAGCAGCTTGGGAGGACAGAATTCCGAAAAACTGTTTTTT
TRBV28	TRBD1	TRBJ2-2	few	CASSFRTGNTGELFF	TGTGCCAGCAGTTTCAGGACAGGGAACACCGGGGAGCTGTTTTTT
TRBV7-9	-	TRBJ2-7	many	CASSVSASRRDEQYF	TGTGCCAGCAGCGTGTCGGCTAGTCGAAGGGACGAGCAGTACTTC
TRBV2	TRBD1	TRBJ1-2	many	CASSGQGAHSNGYTF	TGTGCCAGCAGTGGACAGGGGGCTCACTCTAACGGCTACACCTTC
TRBV7-8	-	TRBJ1-6	many	CASSLGQHHSPLHF	TGTGCCAGCAGTTTAGGACAGCATCATTCACCCCTCCACTTT
TRBV5-8	-	TRBJ1-3	-	CASSWMSRASGNTIYF	TGTGCCAGCAGCTGGATGAGCAGGGCCTCTGGAAACACCATATATTTT
TRBV30	-	TRBJ1-2	-	CAWSVGFGYTF	TGTGCCTGGAGTGTAGGGTTTGGCTACACCTTC
TRBV24-1	TRBD1	TRBJ2-2	many	CATSDPGTGKDGELFF	TGTGCCACCAGTGATCCCGGGACAGGGAAGGACGGGGAGCTGTTTTTT
TRBV3-1	-	TRBJ2-3	many	CASSREPQSTDTQYF	TGTGCCAGCAGCCGCGAGCCCCAGAGCACAGATACGCAGTATTTT
TRBV5-1	-	TRBJ2-7	-	CASSIWDEQYF	TGTGCCAGCAGCATCTGGGACGAGCAGTACTTC
TRBV3-1	TRBD2	TRBJ2-1	many	CASSLGLAGNNEQFF	TGTGCCAGCAGCCTGGGACTAGCGGGGAACAATGAGCAGTTCTTC
TRBV6-6	TRBD2	TRBJ2-7	many	CASSYSLPWTSGRNYEQYF	TGTGCCAGCAGTTACTCGCTTCCTTGGACTAGCGGGAGGAACTACGAGCAGTACTTC
TRBV10-1	-	TRBJ2-7	few	CASSDSPCRSSYEQYF	TGCGCCAGCAGTGATTCCCCCTGCAGGAGCTCCTACGAGCAGTACTTC
TRBV14	TRBD2	TRBJ2-1	many	CASTSLGTSVNEQFF	TGTGCCAGCACCTCACTAGGGACTAGCGTGAATGAGCAGTTCTTC
TRBV11-1	-	TRBJ2-7	many	CASSNPFGQSAYEQYF	TGTGCCAGCAGCAACCCCTTCGGTCAATCGGCCTACGAGCAGTACTTC
TRBV11-2	-	TRBJ2-1	few	CASSHGYPSPQFF	TGTGCCAGCAGTCACGGATACCCCTCTCCGCAGTTCTTC
TRBV20-1	-	TRBJ2-3	many	CSAPKGRNTDTQYF	TGCAGTGCCCCTAAGGGGAGAAACACAGATACGCAGTATTTT
TRBV28	-	TRBJ2-1	many	CASSSGLEQFF	TGTGCCAGCAGTTCGGGTCTGGAGCAGTTCTTC
TRBV5-5	-	TRBJ1-5	-	CASSLGSYKDQPQHF	TGTGCCAGCAGCTTGGGGTCCTATAAGGATCAGCCCCAGCATTTT
TRBV7-8	-	TRBJ2-5	many	CASSLVPGMGETQYF	TGTGCCAGCAGCTTAGTTCCAGGGATGGGAGAGACCCAGTACTTC
TRBV19	TRBD2	TRBJ2-3	many	CASSMGGRSVDTQYF	TGTGCCAGTAGTATGGGCGGGAGAAGCGTAGATACGCAGTATTTT
TRBV7-2	TRBD2	TRBJ2-3	many	CASVPSGLGADTQYF	TGTGCCAGCGTCCCCTCGGGACTAGGTGCAGATACGCAGTATTTT
TRBV7-9	TRBD2	TRBJ2-1	many	CASSFFPRVEAGVEQFF	TGTGCCAGCAGCTTTTTCCCCCGCGTCGAGGCGGGAGTTGAGCAGTTCTTC
TRBV30	-	TRBJ1-1	many	CAWRTSNTEAFF	TGTGCCTGGAGGACTTCAAACACTGAAGCTTTCTTT
TRBV10-3	TRBD1	TRBJ1-2	many	CAISETTGQGYGYTF	TGTGCCATCAGTGAAACGACGGGACAGGGCTATGGCTACACCTTC
TRBV11-2	TRBD2	TRBJ2-7	-	CASSLELAGEWGYEQYF	TGTGCCAGCAGCTTAGAACTAGCGGGAGAGTGGGGCTACGAGCAGTACTTC
TRBV2	-	TRBJ2-1	many	CASSGHRVNNEQFF	TGTGCCAGCAGTGGGCACAGGGTGAACAATGAGCAGTTCTTC
TRBV12-3/TRBV12-4	-	TRBJ1-1	many	CASSSYPGAVGNTEAFF	TGTGCCAGCAGTTCTTACCCTGGGGCGGTAGGGAACACTGAAGCTTTCTTT
TRBV30	-	TRBJ1-4	few	CAWSVGRINEKLFF	TGTGCCTGGAGTGTAGGTCGAATTAATGAAAAACTGTTTTTT
TRBV24-1	TRBD2	TRBJ2-1	many	CATSSSAGVGYEQFF	TGTGCCACCAGTTCTAGCGCGGGAGTCGGATATGAGCAGTTCTTC
TRBV5-6	-	TRBJ1-1	many	CASSLVSPGTEAFF	TGTGCCAGCAGCTTAGTATCGCCGGGGACTGAAGCTTTCTTT